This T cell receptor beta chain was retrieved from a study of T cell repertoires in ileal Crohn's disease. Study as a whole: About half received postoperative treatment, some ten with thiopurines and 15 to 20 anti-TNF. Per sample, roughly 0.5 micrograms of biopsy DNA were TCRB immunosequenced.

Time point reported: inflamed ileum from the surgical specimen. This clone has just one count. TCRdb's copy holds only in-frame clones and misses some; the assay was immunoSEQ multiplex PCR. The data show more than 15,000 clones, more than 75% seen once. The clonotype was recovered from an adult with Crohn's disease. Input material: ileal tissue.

DNA of the CDR3: TGTGCCAGCAGCCTAACTAGCGGGGGGGAGTATGAGCAGTTCTTC. Amino acid sequence: CASSLTSGGEYEQFF. V and J are TRBV7-2 and TRBJ2-1; 13 nucleotides match TRBD2. Germline CDR1 SGHTA, CDR2 FQGNSA. Trimming cost V 5 bases and J 8 bases; bases outside gene matches: 6. The CDR3 consists of 15 residues.